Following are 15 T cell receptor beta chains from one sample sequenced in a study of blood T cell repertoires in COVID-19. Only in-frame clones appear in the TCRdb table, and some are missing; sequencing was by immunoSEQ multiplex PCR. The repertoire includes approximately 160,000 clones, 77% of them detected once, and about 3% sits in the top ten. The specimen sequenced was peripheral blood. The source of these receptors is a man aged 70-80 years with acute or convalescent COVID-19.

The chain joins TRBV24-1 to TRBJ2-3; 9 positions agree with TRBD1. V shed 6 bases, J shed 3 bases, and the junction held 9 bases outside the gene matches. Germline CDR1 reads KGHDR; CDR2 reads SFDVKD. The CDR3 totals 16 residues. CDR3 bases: TGTGCCACCAGTCCCTCCGGACAGGGGATGACAGATACGCAGTATTTT. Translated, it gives CATSPSGQGMTDTQYF.

Here the CDR3 reads CASKNRDTGELFF. The CDR3, as DNA: TGTGCCAGTAAGAACAGGGACACCGGGGAGCTGTTTTTT. The J gene is TRBJ2-2, the V gene TRBV19; weak D call: TRBD1 (6 bases). This CDR3 is built from 13 residues. Germline loops: CDR1 LNHDA, CDR2 SQIVND (reference sequence). Trimming stripped 7 bases from V and 3 bases from J, with 9 bases between.

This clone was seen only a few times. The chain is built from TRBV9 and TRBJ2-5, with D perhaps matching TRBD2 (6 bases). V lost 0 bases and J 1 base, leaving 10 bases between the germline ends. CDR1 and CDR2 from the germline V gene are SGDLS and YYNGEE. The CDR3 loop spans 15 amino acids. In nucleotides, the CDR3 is TGTGCCAGCAGCGTAGTGAGTAGCGGCCAAGAGACCCAGTACTTC. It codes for CASSVVSSGQETQYF.

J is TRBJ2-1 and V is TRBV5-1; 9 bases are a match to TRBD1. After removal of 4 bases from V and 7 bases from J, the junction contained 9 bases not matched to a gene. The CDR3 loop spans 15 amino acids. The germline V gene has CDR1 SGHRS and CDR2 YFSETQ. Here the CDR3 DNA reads TGCGCCAGCAGCCCAAAGGGACAGGGTCGGAATGAGCAGTTCTTC. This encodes CASSPKGQGRNEQFF.

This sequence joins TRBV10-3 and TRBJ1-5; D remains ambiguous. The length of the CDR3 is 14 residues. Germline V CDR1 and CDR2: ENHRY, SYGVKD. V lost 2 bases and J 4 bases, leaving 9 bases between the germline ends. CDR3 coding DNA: TGTGCCATCAGTGAGGGAGGGAAGAATCAGCCCCAGCATTTT. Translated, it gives CAISEGGKNQPQHF.

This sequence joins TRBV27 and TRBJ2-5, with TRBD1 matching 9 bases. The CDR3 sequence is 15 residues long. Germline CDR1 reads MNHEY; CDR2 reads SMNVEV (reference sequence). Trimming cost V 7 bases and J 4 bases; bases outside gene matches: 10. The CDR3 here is CASTDRGRSSETQYF. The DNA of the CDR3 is TGTGCCAGCACGGACAGGGGAAGGTCCTCAGAGACCCAGTACTTC.

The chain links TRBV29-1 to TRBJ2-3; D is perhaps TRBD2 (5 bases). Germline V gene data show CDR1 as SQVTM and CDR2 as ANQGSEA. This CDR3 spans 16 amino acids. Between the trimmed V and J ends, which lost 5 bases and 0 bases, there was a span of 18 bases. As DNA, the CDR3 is TGCAGCGTTCTCTCCATCGCTAGCTCTAGCACAGATACGCAGTATTTT. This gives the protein CSVLSIASSSTDTQYF.

The CDR3: CASSDFPSGSNEQFF. The CDR3 DNA reads TGTGCCAGCAGTGACTTCCCTAGCGGGAGCAATGAGCAGTTCTTC. The chain combines TRBV6-4 with TRBJ2-1, with 10 bases fitting TRBD2. Looked up from germline, CDR1 is MRHNA and CDR2 is SNTAGT. The CDR3 consists of 15 residues. With 1 base clipped from V and 6 bases from J, the junction kept 3 bases outside the gene matches.

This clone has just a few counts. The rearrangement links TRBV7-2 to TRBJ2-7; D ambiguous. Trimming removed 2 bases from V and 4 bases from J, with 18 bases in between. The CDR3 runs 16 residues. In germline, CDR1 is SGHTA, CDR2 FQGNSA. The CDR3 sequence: CASSLQQIYPAYEQYF. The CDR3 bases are TGTGCCAGCAGCTTACAACAGATCTACCCCGCTTACGAGCAGTACTTC.

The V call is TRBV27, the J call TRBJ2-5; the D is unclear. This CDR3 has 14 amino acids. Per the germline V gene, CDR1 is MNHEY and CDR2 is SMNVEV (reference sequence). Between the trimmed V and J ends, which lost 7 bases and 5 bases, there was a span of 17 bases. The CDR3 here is CASKASIQTETQYF. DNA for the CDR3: TGTGCCAGCAAAGCCTCGATACAGACGGAGACCCAGTACTTC.

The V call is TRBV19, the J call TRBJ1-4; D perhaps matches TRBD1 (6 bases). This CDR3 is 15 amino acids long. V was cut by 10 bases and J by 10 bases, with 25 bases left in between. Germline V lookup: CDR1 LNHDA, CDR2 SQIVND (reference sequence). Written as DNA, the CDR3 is TGTGCCACTCATTCGCCGGACAGCTCTGTGGGAAAACTGTTTTTT. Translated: CATHSPDSSVGKLFF.

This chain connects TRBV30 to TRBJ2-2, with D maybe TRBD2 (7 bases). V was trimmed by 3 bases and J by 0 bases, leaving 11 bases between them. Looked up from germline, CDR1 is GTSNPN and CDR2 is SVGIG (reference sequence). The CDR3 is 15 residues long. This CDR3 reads CAWSGGRANTGELFF. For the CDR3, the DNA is TGTGCCTGGAGCGGGGGGCGGGCGAACACCGGGGAGCTGTTTTTT.

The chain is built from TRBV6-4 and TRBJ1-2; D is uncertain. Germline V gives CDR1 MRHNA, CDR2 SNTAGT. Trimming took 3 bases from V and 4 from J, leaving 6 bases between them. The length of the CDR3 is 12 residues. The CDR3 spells CASSDFGYGYTF. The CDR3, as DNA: TGTGCCAGCAGTGATTTCGGCTATGGCTACACCTTC.

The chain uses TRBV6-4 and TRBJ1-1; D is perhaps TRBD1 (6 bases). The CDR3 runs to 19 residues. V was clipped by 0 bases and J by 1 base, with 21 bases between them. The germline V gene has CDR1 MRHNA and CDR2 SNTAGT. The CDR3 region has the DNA TGTGCCAGCAGTGACTCTCCGTTCCTACAGGGCCCCAGGAACACTGAAGCTTTCTTT. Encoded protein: CASSDSPFLQGPRNTEAFF.

CDR3 nucleotides: TGTGCCAGCAGCCTTAGGGCCCCGGCTAGCGGGAGGCTCACAGCCCGAGAGACCCAGTACTTC. This sequence encodes CASSLRAPASGRLTARETQYF. The V gene is TRBV7-3, the J gene TRBJ2-5; 11 nucleotides agree with TRBD2. In germline, CDR1 is SGHTA, CDR2 FQGTGA. There are 21 residues in the CDR3. With 5 bases clipped from V and 4 bases from J, the junction kept 24 bases outside the gene matches.